This T cell receptor (beta chain) was found in a study of blood T cell repertoires in COVID-19. In the study overall: COVID-19 samples from acute and convalescent phases originated in the United States, Italy and Spain.

Trimming removed 4 bases at V and 6 bases at J, with 19 bases between. The CDR3 loop spans 16 amino acids. Germline V CDR1 and CDR2: MNHEY, SVGAGI. Data came from immunoSEQ multiplex PCR; TCRdb stores just in-frame clones and leaves some out. This sample has approximately 150,000 clones, with roughly 84% found just once. The J gene is TRBJ1-5, the V gene TRBV6-5; D ambiguous. The sequencing input was peripheral blood. The TCR was taken from a man between 70 and 80 years old with acute or convalescent COVID-19. This chain's CDR3 is CASSSDRYRAGQPQHF. The CDR3 bases are TGTGCCAGCAGTTCCGACCGATATCGAGCAGGTCAGCCCCAGCATTTT.